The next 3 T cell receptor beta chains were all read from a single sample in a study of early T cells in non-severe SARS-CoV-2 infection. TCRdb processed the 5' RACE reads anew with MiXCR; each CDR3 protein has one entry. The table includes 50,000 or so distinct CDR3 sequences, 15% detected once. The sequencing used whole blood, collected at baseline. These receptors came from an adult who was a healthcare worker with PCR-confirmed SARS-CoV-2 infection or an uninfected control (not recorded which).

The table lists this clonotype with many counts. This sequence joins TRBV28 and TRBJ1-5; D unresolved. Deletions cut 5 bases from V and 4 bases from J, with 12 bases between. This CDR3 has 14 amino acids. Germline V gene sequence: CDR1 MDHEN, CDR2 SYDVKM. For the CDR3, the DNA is TGTGCCAGCAGTCCCGAGGCAGGAAATCAGCCCCAGCATTTT. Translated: CASSPEAGNQPQHF.

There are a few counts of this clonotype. CDR3 in amino acids: CASSIDRGWVNEQFF. CDR3 in DNA: TGCGCCAGCAGCATAGACAGGGGATGGGTCAATGAGCAGTTCTTC. The chain carries TRBV5-1 and TRBJ2-1, with 8 bases that match TRBD1. Germline V gene sequence: CDR1 SGHRS, CDR2 YFSETQ. The length of the CDR3 is 15 residues. V dropped 4 bases and J dropped 6; count of bases not matched to a gene: 9.

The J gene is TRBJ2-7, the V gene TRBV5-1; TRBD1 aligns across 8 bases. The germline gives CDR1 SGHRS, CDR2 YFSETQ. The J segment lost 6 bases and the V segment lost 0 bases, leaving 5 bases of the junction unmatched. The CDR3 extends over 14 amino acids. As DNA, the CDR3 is TGCGCCAGCAGCTTGGTCCCAGGGGGCGGCGAGCAGTACTTC. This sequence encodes CASSLVPGGGEQYF.